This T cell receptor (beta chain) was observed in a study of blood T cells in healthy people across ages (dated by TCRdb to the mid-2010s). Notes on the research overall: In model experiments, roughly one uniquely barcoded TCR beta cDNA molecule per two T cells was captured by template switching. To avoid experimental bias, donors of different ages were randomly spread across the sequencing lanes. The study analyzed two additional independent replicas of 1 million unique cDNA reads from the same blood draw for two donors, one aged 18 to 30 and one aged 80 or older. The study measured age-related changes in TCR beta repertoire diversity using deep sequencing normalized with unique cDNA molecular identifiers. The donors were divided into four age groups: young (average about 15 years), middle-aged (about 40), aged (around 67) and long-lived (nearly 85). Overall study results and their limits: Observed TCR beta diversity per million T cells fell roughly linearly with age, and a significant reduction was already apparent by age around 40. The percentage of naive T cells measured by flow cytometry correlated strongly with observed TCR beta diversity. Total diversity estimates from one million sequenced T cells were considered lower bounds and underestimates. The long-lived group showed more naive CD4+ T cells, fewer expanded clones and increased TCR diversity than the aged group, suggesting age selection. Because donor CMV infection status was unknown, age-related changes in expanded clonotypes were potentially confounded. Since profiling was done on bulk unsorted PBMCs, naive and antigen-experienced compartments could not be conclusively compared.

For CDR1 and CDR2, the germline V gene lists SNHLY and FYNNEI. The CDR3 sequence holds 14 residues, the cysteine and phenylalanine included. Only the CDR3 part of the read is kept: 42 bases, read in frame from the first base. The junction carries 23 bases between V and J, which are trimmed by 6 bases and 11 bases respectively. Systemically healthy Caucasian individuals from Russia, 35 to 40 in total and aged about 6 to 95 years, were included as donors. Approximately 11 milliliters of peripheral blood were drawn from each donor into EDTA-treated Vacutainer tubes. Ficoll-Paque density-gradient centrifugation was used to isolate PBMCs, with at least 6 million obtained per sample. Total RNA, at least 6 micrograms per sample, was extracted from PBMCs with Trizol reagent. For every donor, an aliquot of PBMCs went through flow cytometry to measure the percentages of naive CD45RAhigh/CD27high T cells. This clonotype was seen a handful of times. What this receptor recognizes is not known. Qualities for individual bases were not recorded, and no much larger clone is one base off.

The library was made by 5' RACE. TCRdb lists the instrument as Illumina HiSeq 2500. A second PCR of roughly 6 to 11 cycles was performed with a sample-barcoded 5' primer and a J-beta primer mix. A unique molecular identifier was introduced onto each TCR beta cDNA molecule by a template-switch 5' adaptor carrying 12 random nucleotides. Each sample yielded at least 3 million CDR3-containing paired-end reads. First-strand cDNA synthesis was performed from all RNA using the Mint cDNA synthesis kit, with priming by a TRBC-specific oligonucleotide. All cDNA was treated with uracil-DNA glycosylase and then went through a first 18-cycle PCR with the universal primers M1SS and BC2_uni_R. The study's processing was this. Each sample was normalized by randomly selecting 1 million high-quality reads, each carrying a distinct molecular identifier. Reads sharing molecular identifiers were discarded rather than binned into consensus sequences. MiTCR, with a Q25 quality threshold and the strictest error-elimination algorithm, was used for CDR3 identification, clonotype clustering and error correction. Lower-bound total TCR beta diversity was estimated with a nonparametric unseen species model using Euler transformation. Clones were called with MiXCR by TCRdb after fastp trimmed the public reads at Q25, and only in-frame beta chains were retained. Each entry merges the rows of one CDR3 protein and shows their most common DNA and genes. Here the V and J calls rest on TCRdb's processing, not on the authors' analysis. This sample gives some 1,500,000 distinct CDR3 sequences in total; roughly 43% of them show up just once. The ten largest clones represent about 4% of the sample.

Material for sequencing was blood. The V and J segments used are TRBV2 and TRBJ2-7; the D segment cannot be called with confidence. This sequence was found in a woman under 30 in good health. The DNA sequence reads TGTGCCAGCAGCGACACCCTCCTCCAACCTATAAAGTACTTC. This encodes CASSDTLLQPIKYF.